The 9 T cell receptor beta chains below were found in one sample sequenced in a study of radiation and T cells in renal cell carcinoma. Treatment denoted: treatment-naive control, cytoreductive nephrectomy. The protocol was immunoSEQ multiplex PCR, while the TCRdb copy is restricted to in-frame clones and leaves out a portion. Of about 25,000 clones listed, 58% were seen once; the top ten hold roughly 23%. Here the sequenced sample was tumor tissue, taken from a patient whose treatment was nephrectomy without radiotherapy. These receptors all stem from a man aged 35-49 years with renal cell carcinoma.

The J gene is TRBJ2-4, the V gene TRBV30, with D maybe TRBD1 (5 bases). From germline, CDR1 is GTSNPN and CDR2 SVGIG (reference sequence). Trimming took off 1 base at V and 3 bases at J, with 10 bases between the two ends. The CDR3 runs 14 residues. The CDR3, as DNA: TGTGCCTGGAGTGGGGGCCGTGGCAAAAACATTCAGTACTTC. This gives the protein CAWSGGRGKNIQYF. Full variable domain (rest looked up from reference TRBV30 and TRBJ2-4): SQTIHQWPATLVQPVGSPLSLECTVEGTSNPNLYWYRQAAGRGLQLLFYSVGIGQISSEVPQNLSASRPQDRQFILSSKKLLLSDSGFYLCAWSGGRGKNIQYFGAGTRLSVL.

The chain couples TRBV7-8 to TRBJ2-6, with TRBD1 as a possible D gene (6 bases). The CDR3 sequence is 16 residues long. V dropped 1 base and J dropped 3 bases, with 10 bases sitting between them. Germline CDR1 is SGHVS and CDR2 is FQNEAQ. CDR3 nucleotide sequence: TGTGCCAGCAGCTTAGTGGGGGCGTATGGGGCCAACGTCCTGACTTTC. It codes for CASSLVGAYGANVLTF.

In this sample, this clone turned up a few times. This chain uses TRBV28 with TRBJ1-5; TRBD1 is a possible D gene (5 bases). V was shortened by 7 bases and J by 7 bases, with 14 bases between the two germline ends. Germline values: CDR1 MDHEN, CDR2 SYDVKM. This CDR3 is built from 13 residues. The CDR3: CASTPQKGQPQHF. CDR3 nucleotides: TGTGCCAGCACCCCACAGAAGGGGCAGCCCCAGCATTTT.

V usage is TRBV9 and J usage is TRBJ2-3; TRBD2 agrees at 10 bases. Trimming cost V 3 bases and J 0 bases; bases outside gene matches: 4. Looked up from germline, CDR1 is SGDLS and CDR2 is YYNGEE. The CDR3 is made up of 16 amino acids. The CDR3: CASSGGLAESTDTQYF. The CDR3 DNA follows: TGTGCCAGCAGCGGAGGACTAGCGGAGAGCACAGATACGCAGTATTTT.

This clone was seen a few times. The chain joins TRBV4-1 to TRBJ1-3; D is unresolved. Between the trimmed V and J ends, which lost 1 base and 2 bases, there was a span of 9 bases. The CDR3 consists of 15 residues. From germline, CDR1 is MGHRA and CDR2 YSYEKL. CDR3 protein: CASSQVGGTGNTIYF. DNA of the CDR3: TGCGCCAGCAGCCAAGTGGGAGGCACTGGAAACACCATATATTTT.

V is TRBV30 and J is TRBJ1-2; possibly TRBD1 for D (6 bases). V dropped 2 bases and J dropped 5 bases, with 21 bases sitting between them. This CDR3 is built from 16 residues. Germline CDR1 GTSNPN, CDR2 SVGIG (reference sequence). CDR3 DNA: TGTGCCTGGAGTCTTCACGGGACATCTTCGGGTTATGGCTACACCTTC. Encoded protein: CAWSLHGTSSGYGYTF.

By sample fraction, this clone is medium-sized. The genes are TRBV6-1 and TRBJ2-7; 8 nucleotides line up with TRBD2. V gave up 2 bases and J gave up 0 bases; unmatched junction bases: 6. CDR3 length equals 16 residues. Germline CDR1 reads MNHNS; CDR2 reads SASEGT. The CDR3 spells CASSESGGSYSYEQYF. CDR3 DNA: TGTGCCAGCAGTGAATCGGGGGGGAGTTACTCCTACGAGCAGTACTTC.

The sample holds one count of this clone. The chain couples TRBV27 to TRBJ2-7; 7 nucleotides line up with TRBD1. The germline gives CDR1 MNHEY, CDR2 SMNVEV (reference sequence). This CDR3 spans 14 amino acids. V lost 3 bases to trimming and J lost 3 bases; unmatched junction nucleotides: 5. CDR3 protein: CASSFRDRNYEQYF. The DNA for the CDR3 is TGTGCCAGCAGTTTCCGGGACAGAAACTACGAGCAGTACTTC.

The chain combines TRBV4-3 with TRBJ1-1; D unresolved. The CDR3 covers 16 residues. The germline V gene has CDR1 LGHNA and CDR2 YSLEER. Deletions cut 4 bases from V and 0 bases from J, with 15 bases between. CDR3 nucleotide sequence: TGCGCCAGCAGCCGTTACAGTTGGGAGATGAACACTGAAGCTTTCTTT. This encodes CASSRYSWEMNTEAFF.